This TCR beta chain was sequenced during a study of cytomegalovirus exposure and HLA in healthy donors. Across the study: Both the 120 validation repertoires and the roughly 620 first-cohort repertoires used the same platform, as reported by a later analysis.

Study-wide results and limits: Diagnosis of cytomegalovirus status made by the classifier reportedly showed high specificity and sensitivity.

Trimming stripped 1 base from V and 3 bases from J, with 7 bases between. CDR1 and CDR2 (germline): SGHAT, FQNNGV. This CDR3 has 14 amino acids. Profiling relied on immunoSEQ multiplex PCR, and the TCRdb table lists in-frame clones only, not all of them. In the table there are around 130,000 clones, about 85% of which are singletons. This clone was seen at least ten times. Its specificity is not known. V gene TRBV11-2 combines with J gene TRBJ1-5; D gene uncertain. The source is a woman in her 30s in good health and CMV-seronegative. The sample was PBMCs. The CDR3: CASSLAQNNQPQHF. The CDR3 DNA reads TGTGCCAGCAGCTTAGCACAGAACAATCAGCCCCAGCATTTT.